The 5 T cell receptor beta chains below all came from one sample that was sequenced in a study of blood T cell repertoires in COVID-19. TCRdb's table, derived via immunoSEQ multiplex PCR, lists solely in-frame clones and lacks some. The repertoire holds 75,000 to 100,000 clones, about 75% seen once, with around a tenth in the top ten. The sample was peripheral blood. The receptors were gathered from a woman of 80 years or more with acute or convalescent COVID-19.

The CDR3 DNA reads as TGTGCCAGCAGCTCCCGAACCACAGGGGACTACAATGAGCAGTTCTTC. Its protein product is CASSSRTTGDYNEQFF. V and J are TRBV7-3 and TRBJ2-1, with TRBD1 matching 7 bases. Looked up from germline, CDR1 is SGHTA and CDR2 is FQGTGA. The trim removed 4 bases at V and 3 bases at J, leaving 9 bases unmatched. The CDR3 length is 16 residues. Combining the CDR3 with reference TRBV7-3 and TRBJ2-1 gives the whole variable domain GAGVSQTPSNKVTEKGKYVELRCDPISGHTALYWYRQSLGQGPEFLIYFQGTGAADDSGLPNDRFFAVRPEGSVSTLKIQRTERGDSAVYLCASSSRTTGDYNEQFFGPGTRLTVL.

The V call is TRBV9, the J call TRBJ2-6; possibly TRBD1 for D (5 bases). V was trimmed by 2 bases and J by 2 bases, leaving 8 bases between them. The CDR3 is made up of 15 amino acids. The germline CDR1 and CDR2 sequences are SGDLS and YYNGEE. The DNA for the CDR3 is TGTGCCAGCAGCGTTAGGGGAACTGGGGCCAACGTCCTGACTTTC. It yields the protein CASSVRGTGANVLTF. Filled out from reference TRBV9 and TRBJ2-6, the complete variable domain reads DSGVTQTPKHLITATGQRVTLRCSPRSGDLSVYWYQQSLDQGLQFLIQYYNGEERAKGNILERFSAQQFPDLHSELNLSSLELGDSALYFCASSVRGTGANVLTFGAGSRLTVL.

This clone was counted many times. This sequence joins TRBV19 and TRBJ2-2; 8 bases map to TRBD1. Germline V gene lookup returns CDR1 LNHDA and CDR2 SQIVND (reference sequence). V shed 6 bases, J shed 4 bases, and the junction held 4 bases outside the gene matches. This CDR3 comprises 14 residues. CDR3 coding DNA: TGTGCCAGTAGCATGGGACAGGTCACCGGGGAGCTGTTTTTT. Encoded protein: CASSMGQVTGELFF.

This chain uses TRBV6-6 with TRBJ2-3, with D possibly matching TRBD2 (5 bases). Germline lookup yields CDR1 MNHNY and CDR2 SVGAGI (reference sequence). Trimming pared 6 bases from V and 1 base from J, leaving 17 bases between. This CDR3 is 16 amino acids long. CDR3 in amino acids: CASRTSGTPGTDTQYF. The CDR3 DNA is TGTGCCAGCAGGACATCGGGAACCCCTGGCACAGATACGCAGTATTTT.

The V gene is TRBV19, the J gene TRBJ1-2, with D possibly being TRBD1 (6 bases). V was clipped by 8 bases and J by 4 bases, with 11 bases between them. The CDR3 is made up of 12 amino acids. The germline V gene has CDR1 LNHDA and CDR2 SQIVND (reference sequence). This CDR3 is CASSDRSYGYTF. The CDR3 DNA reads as TGTGCCAGTTCCGACAGGAGCTATGGCTACACCTTC.